The present entry profiles one T cell receptor (beta chain) with its context. Using a J-beta primer mix together with a sample-barcoded 5' primer, a second PCR was run for about 6 to 11 cycles. Every cDNA molecule bore a tag from a template-switch adaptor containing 12 random nucleotides. TCRdb recomputed calls from the 5' RACE reads with MiXCR, one row per CDR3 protein. Of over a million distinct CDR3 sequences in the sample, roughly 43% were seen once. These data are taken from a study of blood T cells in healthy people across ages. CDR3 length: 15 residues. Trimming took 6 bases from V and 1 from J, leaving 15 bases between them.

The V gene is TRBV12-3 or TRBV12-4, the J gene TRBJ1-1, with D uncertain. This TCR was recovered from a woman younger than 30 in good health. Sequences were obtained from blood. This CDR3 reads CASRNGRRANTEAFF. The CDR3 nucleotides are TGTGCCAGCAGAAACGGACGGAGGGCGAACACTGAAGCTTTCTTT.